The source of this T cell receptor beta chain is a study of CD8 T cells in ankylosing spondylitis. The CDR3 length is 14 residues. Between the trimmed V and J ends, which lost 8 bases and 0 bases, there was a span of 13 bases. Germline V lookup: CDR1 SGHTA, CDR2 FQGNSA. This clonotype was recorded many times. The authors made TCR beta libraries by quantitative 5'-RACE with molecular barcodes. One entry per CDR3 protein, called by TCRdb with MiXCR from the 5' RACE reads. The repertoire includes 200,000 or so distinct CDR3 sequences, roughly 13% of them detected once, and around 10% sits in the top ten.

The chain recombines TRBV7-2 with TRBJ1-1; D gene unclear. Sample: blood, either unsorted or a sorted T cell fraction (not recorded which). This TCR was recovered from a female donor with ankylosing spondylitis or in good health (not recorded which). The CDR3 bases are TGTGCCAGCTACTCGAACGGCTTGAACACTGAAGCTTTCTTT. This codes for CASYSNGLNTEAFF.